This T cell receptor beta chain emerged from a study of T cell changes during pregnancy in multiple sclerosis. V was cut by 4 bases and J by 4 bases, with 20 bases left in between. Germline V gene data show CDR1 as SGHDT and CDR2 as YYEEEE. CDR3 length: 16 residues. Assay used: immunoSEQ multiplex PCR; TCRdb lists only in-frame clones, some missing. Of about 23,000 clones in the sample, around 89% were seen once. The sequence was obtained from a female donor with multiple sclerosis, enrolled in a pregnancy study. The material was CD8+ T cells from peripheral blood mononuclear cells, obtained in the first trimester of pregnancy. This chain joins TRBV5-6 and TRBJ1-2; D ambiguous. CDR3 loop: CASSGEFLGPRYGYTF. The DNA of the CDR3 is TGTGCCAGCAGCGGGGAGTTCTTAGGTCCACGCTATGGCTACACCTTC.